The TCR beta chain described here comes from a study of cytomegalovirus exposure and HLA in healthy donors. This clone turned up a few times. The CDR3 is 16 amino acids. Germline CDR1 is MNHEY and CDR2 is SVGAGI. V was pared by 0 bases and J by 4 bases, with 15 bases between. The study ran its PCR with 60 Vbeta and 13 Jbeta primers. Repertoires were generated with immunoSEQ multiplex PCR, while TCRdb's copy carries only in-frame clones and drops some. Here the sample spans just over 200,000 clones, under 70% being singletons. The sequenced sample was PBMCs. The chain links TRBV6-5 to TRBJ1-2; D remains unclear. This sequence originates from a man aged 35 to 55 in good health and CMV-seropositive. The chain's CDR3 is CASSYSSGSGTYGYTF. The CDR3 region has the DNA TGTGCCAGCAGTTACTCGTCGGGGAGTGGAACCTATGGCTACACCTTC.